The clone carrying this T cell receptor beta chain was recorded once. The antigen is unknown. The protocol was immunoSEQ multiplex PCR, while the TCRdb copy is restricted to in-frame clones and leaves out a portion. The sample yields around 60,000 clones, roughly 84% seen once. The sort gate was single viable CD3+CD4+CD8-CD45RO+ cells for memory CD4+ T cells. Donors' CMV status reflects serum IgG against pp150, pp28, p38, p52. These data belong to a study of memory CD4+ T cells and cytomegalovirus serostatus. At the level of the study: This sample comes from healthy Belgian adults, roughly 9 CMV seropositive, approximately 24 seronegative.

Trimming left V 3 bases short and J 0 bases short, with 10 bases between. Per the germline V gene, CDR1 is SGHRS and CDR2 is YFSETQ. This CDR3 region has 15 residues. Findings of the study overall: A US-trained random forest predicted CMV serostatus with median AUC around 0.9. CD4+ memory repertoires contained about two fifths of the 164 reported CMV TCRbeta sequences.

The sequence came from an adult in good health and CMV-seronegative. Some clones in this sample may be carry-over from other donors' samples. Sequencing was done on a sample of memory CD4+ T cells from blood. The chain is built from TRBV5-1 and TRBJ2-1; D call uncertain. Here the CDR3 DNA reads TGCGCCAGCAGCTCCCGTCCAGGCTCCTACAATGAGCAGTTCTTC. Its protein product is CASSSRPGSYNEQFF.